This TCR beta chain was found in a study of shared clonotypes between healthy human individuals. Regarding the study as a whole: The donor pool, a small one, limited the genetic and exposure-history diversity represented.

Those who donated were healthy HIV-negative adults, with no recent acute infections or vaccinations reported. On this clone itself: The antigen is not known.

Produced via immunoSEQ multiplex PCR; TCRdb's table is partial and in-frame only. The table records about 490,000 clones, 70% to 80% of them present only once. Sequencing was done on a sample of PBMCs. This TCR was sampled from a middle-aged woman in good health. Some clones in this sample may be carry-over from other donors' samples.

CDR3 region: CAHGGTGNTIYF. The CDR3 bases are TGTGCCCATGGGGGAACTGGAAACACCATATATTTT. The rearrangement joins TRBV12-5 to TRBJ1-3; tentative D call: TRBD1 (5 bases). CDR1 and CDR2 (germline): LGHNT, FRNRAP. The CDR3 loop spans 12 amino acids.